This record covers a single T cell receptor (beta chain). The data were obtained in a study of neoadjuvant anti-PD-1 for oral cavity cancer. J lost 3 bases, V lost 5 bases, and 5 bases had no gene match. The CDR3 loop spans 15 amino acids. CDR1 is SGHNT and CDR2 is YYREEE in the germline V gene (reference sequence). Libraries were prepared by immunoSEQ multiplex PCR; TCRdb keeps only in-frame clonotypes and omits some of them. The table shows 10,000 to 15,000 clones, with 67% occurring only once. The time point is: after neoadjuvant nivolumab, at surgical resection. The rearrangement uses TRBV5-4 and TRBJ2-3; TRBD1 matches 11 bases. This sequence was found in a person aged 35 to 85 with oral cavity squamous cell carcinoma. Source: PBMCs, taken after nivolumab (anti-PD-1) treatment. CDR3 loop: CASRQGQGVTDTQYF. The CDR3 DNA reads TGTGCCAGCAGACAGGGACAGGGGGTTACAGATACGCAGTATTTT.